This entry concerns a single T cell receptor beta chain. Antigen specificity is unknown. Together with a sample-barcoded 5' primer, a J-beta primer mix was included in a second PCR lasting roughly 6 to 12 cycles. From the 5' RACE reads, TCRdb called clonotypes with MiXCR, one entry per CDR3 protein. The sample has more than 500,000 distinct CDR3 sequences, approximately 26% seen once; the top ten hold roughly 3.5%. This record belongs to a study of blood T cells in healthy people across ages. Germline V CDR1 and CDR2: SQVTM, ANQGSEA. The CDR3 extends over 12 amino acids. V lost 4 bases and J lost 0, with 7 bases in between. Points from the study as a whole: Whereas aged donors had fewer naive CD4+ cells, long-lived donors had more of them and higher diversity.

A further study also used this sample, focusing on T cells of mothers and their children. That source notes: For related and unrelated pairs alike, thymic selection shapes TCR recombination output similarly. The overlap seen between related mothers and children slightly exceeded that of unrelated pairs, though not significantly.

The sample taken for sequencing was blood. The rearrangement links TRBV29-1 to TRBJ2-7; D not resolved. The sequence came from a boy younger than 10 in good health. The CDR3 DNA reads TGCAGCGTTGTCGCCACCTCCTACGAGCAGTACTTC. Protein sequence: CSVVATSYEQYF.